Given below is one TCR beta chain in context. The CDR3 has 16 amino acids. V gave up 4 bases and J gave up 0 bases; unmatched junction bases: 3. The germline CDR1 and CDR2 sequences are SGHVS and FQNEAQ. These data belong to a study of shared clonotypes between healthy human individuals. Naive CD8 cells lacked CD45RO and underwent positive selection for CCR7, leaving out terminally differentiated effector memory CD45RA+ cells. Profiled with immunoSEQ multiplex PCR; TCRdb holds only in-frame clones, not every one. Among about 2,100,000 clones listed, just over 90% were seen once. Sequenced: naive CD8+ T cells from PBMCs. The chain uses TRBV7-8 and TRBJ1-5; 10 bases fit TRBD1. This sequence originates from a man younger than 30 in good health. Some clones in this sample may be carry-over from other donors' samples. Here the CDR3 DNA reads TGTGCCAGCAGCTCCGGGACAGGGGTTAGCAATCAGCCCCAGCATTTT. This sequence encodes CASSSGTGVSNQPQHF.